What follows are 5 T cell receptor beta chains derived from one specimen sequenced in a study of blood T cell repertoires in COVID-19. Only in-frame clones appear in the TCRdb table, and some are missing; sequencing was by immunoSEQ multiplex PCR. Of hundreds of thousands of clones in the sample, around 87% were seen once. The specimen was PBMCs or T cells enriched from blood (not recorded which). Receptors originate from a woman in her forties or fifties who had recovered from COVID-19.

The chain combines TRBV5-1 with TRBJ1-1, with TRBD1 matching 7 bases. The V segment lost 4 bases and the J segment 6 bases; nucleotides outside the gene matches: 12. The CDR3 consists of 15 residues. The V gene's germline CDR1 is SGHRS and CDR2 YFSETQ. CDR3 sequence (DNA): TGCGCCAGCAGCACCGGACTTGGGACAGTAGCTGAAGCTTTCTTT. Translated, it gives CASSTGLGTVAEAFF.

The rearrangement links TRBV7-8 to TRBJ2-1; weak D call: TRBD1 (5 bases). Trimming took 2 bases from V and 5 from J, leaving 22 bases between them. Germline CDR1 SGHVS, CDR2 FQNEAQ. The CDR3 spans 18 residues. CDR3 loop: CASSLNPPQGRWDNEQFF. CDR3 sequence (DNA): TGTGCCAGCAGCTTAAACCCTCCCCAGGGCCGGTGGGACAATGAGCAGTTCTTC.

The chain combines TRBV30 with TRBJ1-2, with 10 bases identical to TRBD1. This CDR3 contains 18 residues. Germline V gene lookup returns CDR1 GTSNPN and CDR2 SVGIG (reference sequence). Losses at the gene ends were 2 bases for V and 5 bases for J; bases not matched to a gene: 17. CDR3 nucleotide sequence: TGTGCCTGGAGTCCTAAACTGTGGGGACAGGGGTTAGATTATGGCTACACCTTC. It specifies CAWSPKLWGQGLDYGYTF.

This chain uses TRBV7-2 with TRBJ2-7, with D perhaps matching TRBD2 (6 bases). The V end lost 7 bases, the J end lost 4 bases, and 14 bases lay between the germline ends. The CDR3 has 13 amino acids. Germline-derived CDR1 and CDR2 are SGHTA and FQGNSA. CDR3 in DNA: TGTGCCAGCACATCTCGAGGGAGGTACGAGCAGTACTTC. The encoded protein is CASTSRGRYEQYF.

J is TRBJ1-4 and V is TRBV7-6; D not certain. The CDR3 extends over 15 amino acids. Germline CDR1 and CDR2: SGHVS and FNYEAQ. Trimming removed 5 bases at V and 4 bases at J, with 14 bases between. The CDR3, as DNA: TGTGCCAGCAGCCATAGCCGGATGGTTAATGAAAAACTGTTTTTT. Translation gives CASSHSRMVNEKLFF.